The clone carrying this T cell receptor (beta chain) was counted once. This sample is drawn from a study of blood T cell repertoires in COVID-19. Methods used by the authors: Estimation of nucleated cell counts relied on the amplification of reference gene primers. TCRdb keeps only in-frame clones here, not all; method: immunoSEQ multiplex PCR. Clone size and V and J calls were adopted from that table, with D and trimming inferred from the DNA. The sample carries nearly 250,000 clones, approximately 85% recorded once. From germline, CDR1 is MNHEY and CDR2 SVGAGI. The V and J ends lost 4 bases and 3 bases respectively, with 4 bases between them. The CDR3 length is 11 residues.

This sequence was found in a woman at least 80 years old with COVID-19, enrolled during active disease. This chain links TRBV6-5 with TRBJ2-7; D gene uncertain. Sequenced sample: peripheral blood. In nucleotides, the CDR3 is TGTGCCAGCAGTTTTCTCTACGAGCAGTACTTC. The encoded protein is CASSFLYEQYF.